A selection of T cell receptor beta chains follows, all from one sample in a study of long-term antiretroviral therapy in people with HIV. TCRdb keeps only in-frame clones here, not all; method: immunoSEQ multiplex PCR. The profile shows about 26,000 clones, roughly four fifths of them singletons. Specimen: unsorted PBMCs, collected 2.9 years after starting antiretroviral therapy. These receptor sequences come from a man aged 50-59 years with HIV. CDR3s include the opening cysteine and the closing phenylalanine or tryptophan. A D gene is named only where the DNA matches it firmly. Part of the rows lack a size; the others show once, few, many or a class for expanded clones.

abundance	v_gene	d_gene	j_gene	CDR3nt	CDR3aa
.	TRBV5-6	.	TRBJ2-1	TGTGCCAGCAGCTATGTTCAGGCGACTTACAATGAGCAGTTCTTC	CASSYVQATYNEQFF
few	TRBV2	.	TRBJ2-2	TGTGCCAGCAGTAGCAGGGGTTGGACCGGGGAGCTGTTTTTT	CASSSRGWTGELFF
.	TRBV28	.	TRBJ2-3	TGTGCCAGCAGCTCGGCGGCGAGTAGCGGCCCGACTTATACGCAGTATTTT	CASSSAASSGPTYTQYF
once	TRBV2	.	TRBJ2-2	TGTGCCAGCAGTGAGGTCGCCGTTTACACCGGGGAGCTGTTTTTT	CASSEVAVYTGELFF
.	TRBV11-2	TRBD2	TRBJ2-2	TGTGCCAGCAGCTCGCAGGCGGGGGTGTCCGGGGAGCTGTTTTTT	CASSSQAGVSGELFF
.	TRBV21-1	.	TRBJ1-1	TGTGCCAGCAGCAAAGTAGAGAACACTGAAGCTTTCTTT	CASSKVENTEAFF
.	TRBV4-3	.	TRBJ2-7	TGCGCCAGCAGCCAAGATCGGGGATCCGCCTACGAGCAGTACTTC	CASSQDRGSAYEQYF
.	TRBV30	.	TRBJ2-7	TGTGCCTGGAATCTGGGGGACTACGAGCAGTACTTC	CAWNLGDYEQYF
.	TRBV19	.	TRBJ2-1	TGTGCCAGTAGTATAGGGACCATCTCCTACAATGAGCAGTTCTTC	CASSIGTISYNEQFF
.	TRBV6-5	TRBD2	TRBJ2-7	TGTGCCAGCAGTTCCCAGACTAGCGGCAGCTACGAGCAGTACTTC	CASSSQTSGSYEQYF
.	TRBV14	.	TRBJ1-1	TGTGCCAGCAGCCAAGGTATTCCTCGGACCGGCACTGAAGCTTTCTTT	CASSQGIPRTGTEAFF
few	TRBV19	TRBD1	TRBJ1-2	TGTGCCAGTAGTCGACAGGGGGCCGGGGGCTATGGCTACACCTTC	CASSRQGAGGYGYTF
.	TRBV30	.	TRBJ2-3	TGTGCCTGGACAACCAGGGAAACGCAGTATTTT	CAWTTRETQYF
.	TRBV7-9	TRBD1	TRBJ1-2	TGTGCCAGCAGCTCTACGGGACAGGGGTATGATGGCTACACCTTC	CASSSTGQGYDGYTF
.	TRBV4-3	TRBD1	TRBJ1-4	TGCGCCAGCAGCCAAGAGCTGGGGACAGGGAGAGAAAAACTGTTTTTT	CASSQELGTGREKLFF
.	TRBV7-2	TRBD1	TRBJ2-5	TGTGCCAGCAGCTTAGAGGGGGCAGAGACCCAGTACTTC	CASSLEGAETQYF
.	TRBV19	.	TRBJ1-6	TGTGCCAGTAGTATAGTCTTACTCCGGGCGCGGAACTCACCCCTCCACTTT	CASSIVLLRARNSPLHF
.	TRBV13	TRBD2	TRBJ2-7	TGTGCCAGCAGCGCCACTAGCGTTCCCCCCTACGAGCAGTACTTC	CASSATSVPPYEQYF
.	TRBV2	.	TRBJ2-1	TGTGCCAGCAGGTACAATGAGCAGTTCTTC	CASRYNEQFF
.	TRBV7-6	.	TRBJ1-1	TGTGCCAGCAGCTTGGGCGCCGGGACACCGGACACTGAAGCTTTCTTT	CASSLGAGTPDTEAFF
.	TRBV10-3	.	TRBJ2-7	TGTGCCATCAGTGAGTCGGGCCTCTACGAGCAGTACTTC	CAISESGLYEQYF
.	TRBV28	TRBD1	TRBJ1-5	TGTGCCAGCAGACCCCCTCCGTCACAGGGGTTTCAGCCCCAGCATTTT	CASRPPPSQGFQPQHF
.	TRBV30	TRBD1	TRBJ1-1	TGTGCCTGGAGCCTAGGGGGCGTCTCGAACACTGAAGCTTTCTTT	CAWSLGGVSNTEAFF
.	TRBV28	TRBD2	TRBJ2-1	TGTGCCAGCAGTTCTAGCGGGGTAGGCTACAATGAGCAGTTCTTC	CASSSSGVGYNEQFF
.	TRBV7-9	.	TRBJ1-1	TGTGCCAGCAGCTCTAAGGGGCCTAACACTGAAGCTTTCTTT	CASSSKGPNTEAFF
.	TRBV4-3	.	TRBJ1-4	TGCGCCAGCAGCCAAGGGGGGAGCGGGACCGGGAATGAAAAACTGTTTTTT	CASSQGGSGTGNEKLFF
.	TRBV7-9	.	TRBJ1-1	TGTGCCAGCAGCGGTAGACAGGCCTCTGAAGCTTTCTTT	CASSGRQASEAFF
.	TRBV21-1	.	TRBJ1-2	TGTGCCAGCAGCACCGGACGGCCTAACTATGGCTACACCTTC	CASSTGRPNYGYTF
.	TRBV5-5	.	TRBJ1-4	TGTGCCAGCAGCTTGGGGACGGGAGCTAATGAAAAACTGTTTTTT	CASSLGTGANEKLFF
.	TRBV15	.	TRBJ1-1	TGTGCCACCAGCAGAGATACGTGGGTGGCCGAAGCTTTCTTT	CATSRDTWVAEAFF
.	TRBV15	.	TRBJ1-1	TGTGCCACCAGCAGAGTCCTGGGTCGAATGAACACTGAAGCTTTCTTT	CATSRVLGRMNTEAFF
.	TRBV25-1	TRBD1	TRBJ1-1	TGTGCCAGCAGCCGGGACAGGGGGTTCACTGAAGCTTTCTTT	CASSRDRGFTEAFF
.	TRBV28	.	TRBJ1-1	TGTGCCAGTATTACCGCGGATATGAACACTGAAGCTTTCTTT	CASITADMNTEAFF
.	TRBV29-1	.	TRBJ2-3	TGCAGCGTTGAGGTGGGAACAGATACGCAGTATTTT	CSVEVGTDTQYF
.	TRBV7-7	.	TRBJ2-1	TGTGCTAGCAGCCTAGTGAGGGCTGGTGAGCAGTTCTTC	CASSLVRAGEQFF
.	TRBV21-1	.	TRBJ1-5	TGTGCCAGCAGCAAAGCGCGGGACGGAAATCAGCCCCAGCATTTT	CASSKARDGNQPQHF
.	TRBV5-3	TRBD1	TRBJ2-3	TGTGCCAGAAGCTTGGACAGGGGAGCGGGCACAGATACGCAGTATTTT	CARSLDRGAGTDTQYF
.	TRBV13	TRBD2	TRBJ2-7	TGTGCCAGCAGCTTCTCCCCGACTAGCGGGTGGGTGTACGAGCAGTACTTC	CASSFSPTSGWVYEQYF
.	TRBV6-1	.	TRBJ1-2	TGTGCCAGCAGTGAAGGGCCAGACGTCTTCTATGGCTACACCTTC	CASSEGPDVFYGYTF
.	TRBV30	TRBD1	TRBJ2-3	TGTGCCTGGGGCACCACAGGGGGTAAGACGCAGTATTTT	CAWGTTGGKTQYF
.	TRBV11-2	.	TRBJ1-1	TGTGCCAGCAGGTATTCAGGGGCCACTGAAGCTTTCTTT	CASRYSGATEAFF
.	TRBV7-8	.	TRBJ2-1	TGTGCCAGCAGCTCAGCTCTAAGCTCCTACAATGAGCAGTTCTTC	CASSSALSSYNEQFF
.	TRBV18	TRBD1	TRBJ1-5	TGTGCCAGCTCACGGTGGCCGGGACAGGGTGATCAGCCCCAGCATTTT	CASSRWPGQGDQPQHF
.	TRBV19	.	TRBJ1-4	TGTGCCAGTAGCAAGGATCACCGTGCAACTAATGAAAAACTGTTTTTT	CASSKDHRATNEKLFF
.	TRBV5-6	TRBD1	TRBJ2-5	TGTGCCAGCAGCTGGGACAGGGAAATCCAAGAGACCCAGTACTTC	CASSWDREIQETQYF
.	TRBV6-5	.	TRBJ1-6	TGTGCCAGCAGTAGGCTACCTACCGTAGAATCACCCCTCCACTTT	CASSRLPTVESPLHF
.	TRBV15	TRBD1	TRBJ1-2	TGTGCCACCAGCAGATCCGGGACAGGCGTCTATGGCTACACCTTC	CATSRSGTGVYGYTF
few	TRBV7-9	TRBD1	TRBJ1-5	TGTGCCAGCATCCCTCTAGACAGGGGGCGGGTTTATAGCAATCAGCCCCAGCATTTT	CASIPLDRGRVYSNQPQHF
.	TRBV6-1	.	TRBJ1-1	TGTGCCAGCAGTGAAGGATCTATGAACACTGAAGCTTTCTTT	CASSEGSMNTEAFF
.	TRBV10-3	.	TRBJ1-6	TGTGCCATCAGGAGGCAGGACAATTCACCCCTCCACTTT	CAIRRQDNSPLHF
.	TRBV9	TRBD2	TRBJ2-3	TGTGCCAGCAGCGTAGGGTCTGAGTCTAGCGGGGGGGAGTGTTTT	CASSVGSESSGGECF
.	TRBV18	.	TRBJ1-1	TGTGCCAGCTCACCATCTAAAGAGGCCGTACACGTGGAAGCTTTCTTT	CASSPSKEAVHVEAFF